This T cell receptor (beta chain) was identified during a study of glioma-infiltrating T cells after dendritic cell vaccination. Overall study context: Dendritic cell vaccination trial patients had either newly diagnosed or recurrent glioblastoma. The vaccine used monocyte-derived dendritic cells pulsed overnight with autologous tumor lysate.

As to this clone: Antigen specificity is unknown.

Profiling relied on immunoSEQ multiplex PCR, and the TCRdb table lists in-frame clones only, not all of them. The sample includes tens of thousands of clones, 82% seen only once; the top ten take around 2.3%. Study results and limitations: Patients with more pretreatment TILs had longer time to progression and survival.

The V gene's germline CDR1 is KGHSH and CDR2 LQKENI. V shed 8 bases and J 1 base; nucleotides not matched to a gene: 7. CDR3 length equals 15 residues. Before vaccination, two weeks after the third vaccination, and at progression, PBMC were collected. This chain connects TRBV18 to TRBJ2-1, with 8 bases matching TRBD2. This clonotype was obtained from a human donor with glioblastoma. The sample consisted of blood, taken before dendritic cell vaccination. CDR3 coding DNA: TGTGCCAGCCTTTCCTTAGCGGGGTCCTACAATGAGCAGTTCTTC. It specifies CASLSLAGSYNEQFF.